The rows below give T cell receptor beta chains drawn from one sample of a study of T cell repertoires in cytomegalovirus infection. The antigens for these receptors are not known. MiXCR, run by TCRdb on the reads, gives a single entry per CDR3 protein. The sample holds around 99,000 distinct CDR3 sequences, around 28% seen once. The sample was CD8+ T cells from cultured PBMCs, taken from culture after CMV antigen stimulation. The receptors were sampled from a human donor in good health (CMV status not recorded). Some clones in this sample may be carry-over from other donors' samples. Both conserved end residues are part of each CDR3. The D gene is left open where the match is weak. Not every row has a clone size; where given, it reads once, few, many or a size class.

abundance: .
v_gene: TRBV2
d_gene: .
j_gene: TRBJ2-6
CDR3nt: TGTGCCAGCAGGACTCTCCAGGGGGGGCCTGGGGCCAACGTCCTGACTTTC
CDR3aa: CASRTLQGGPGANVLTF

abundance: few
v_gene: TRBV5-8
d_gene: TRBD2
j_gene: TRBJ2-1
CDR3nt: TGTGCCAGCAGCCCCGGGACTAGCGGGGGTGATGAGCAGTTCTTC
CDR3aa: CASSPGTSGGDEQFF

abundance: many
v_gene: TRBV4-1
d_gene: .
j_gene: TRBJ2-4
CDR3nt: TGCGCCAGCAGCCAAGATAGTGACTCGCTAGCCAAAAACATTCAGTACTTC
CDR3aa: CASSQDSDSLAKNIQYF

abundance: .
v_gene: TRBV7-3
d_gene: .
j_gene: TRBJ2-1
CDR3nt: TGTGCCAGCAGCCCAGCTGGTGGGGATGAGCAGTTCTTC
CDR3aa: CASSPAGGDEQFF

abundance: few
v_gene: TRBV19
d_gene: .
j_gene: TRBJ1-1
CDR3nt: TGTGCCAGTAAAATACAGGGCGACAGTGAAGCTTTCTTT
CDR3aa: CASKIQGDSEAFF

abundance: .
v_gene: TRBV12-3/TRBV12-4
d_gene: .
j_gene: TRBJ2-3
CDR3nt: TGTGCCAGCAGTTTGTTGGGGGTGGGTGATACGCAGTATTTT
CDR3aa: CASSLLGVGDTQYF

abundance: .
v_gene: TRBV5-1
d_gene: TRBD1
j_gene: TRBJ1-2
CDR3nt: TGCGCCAGCAGCTTGGTGACAGGGGAAGAGTATGGCTACACCTTC
CDR3aa: CASSLVTGEEYGYTF

abundance: .
v_gene: TRBV11-2
d_gene: .
j_gene: TRBJ2-4
CDR3nt: TGTGCCAGCAGCTCCCACCGGGGGGCAGGGAACATTCAGTACTTC
CDR3aa: CASSSHRGAGNIQYF

abundance: few
v_gene: TRBV7-9
d_gene: TRBD2
j_gene: TRBJ2-7
CDR3nt: TGTGCCAGCAGCTCTAGATCTAGCGGGGGATCCGACGAGCAGTACTTC
CDR3aa: CASSSRSSGGSDEQYF

abundance: .
v_gene: TRBV2
d_gene: .
j_gene: TRBJ2-5
CDR3nt: TGTGCCAGCAGTCCTCCGGGTGGGGAAAGAGGGGAGACCCAGTACTTC
CDR3aa: CASSPPGGERGETQYF

abundance: .
v_gene: TRBV5-5
d_gene: .
j_gene: TRBJ2-7
CDR3nt: TGTGCCAGCAGCTTTTCCCCCCTTGGAACCTACGAGCAGTACTTC
CDR3aa: CASSFSPLGTYEQYF

abundance: once
v_gene: TRBV20-1
d_gene: .
j_gene: TRBJ2-3
CDR3nt: TGCAGTGCTAGAGATCCGGCTAGCGAGGGGCTAAGCACAGATACGCAGTATTTT
CDR3aa: CSARDPASEGLSTDTQYF

abundance: few
v_gene: TRBV19
d_gene: .
j_gene: TRBJ1-1
CDR3nt: TGTGCCAGTAGTATAGTCCACGGGGGGCAGGGTGAAGCTTTCTTT
CDR3aa: CASSIVHGGQGEAFF

abundance: .
v_gene: TRBV4-1
d_gene: TRBD1
j_gene: TRBJ1-1
CDR3nt: TGCGCCAGCAGCCAAGGAGAGGGACAGATGAACACTGAAGCTTTCTTT
CDR3aa: CASSQGEGQMNTEAFF

abundance: .
v_gene: TRBV12-3/TRBV12-4
d_gene: TRBD1
j_gene: TRBJ1-5
CDR3nt: TGTGCCAGCAGTAAATGGGTGGACAGGATAGACCAGCCCCAGCATTTT
CDR3aa: CASSKWVDRIDQPQHF

abundance: .
v_gene: TRBV2
d_gene: .
j_gene: TRBJ2-5
CDR3nt: TGTGCCAGCAGTCTAGCTTTGGGGGAGACCCAGTACTTC
CDR3aa: CASSLALGETQYF

abundance: few
v_gene: TRBV19
d_gene: .
j_gene: TRBJ2-7
CDR3nt: TGTGCCAGTAGTATCTACGGGGGTGAGCAGTACTTC
CDR3aa: CASSIYGGEQYF

abundance: .
v_gene: TRBV11-1
d_gene: .
j_gene: TRBJ2-7
CDR3nt: TGTGCCAGCAGCTCCCCCCGGAACAGGGAGTGGTCCTACGAGCAGTACTTC
CDR3aa: CASSSPRNREWSYEQYF

abundance: .
v_gene: TRBV20-1
d_gene: TRBD1
j_gene: TRBJ2-4
CDR3nt: TGCAGTGCTAGAGACCCTTATCGGACAGGGGGGTACAAAAACATTCAGTACTTC
CDR3aa: CSARDPYRTGGYKNIQYF

abundance: many
v_gene: TRBV4-1
d_gene: .
j_gene: TRBJ1-5
CDR3nt: TGCGCCAGCAGCCTCATGCCCAATCAGCCCCAGCATTTT
CDR3aa: CASSLMPNQPQHF

abundance: many
v_gene: TRBV6-2/TRBV6-3
d_gene: .
j_gene: TRBJ1-1
CDR3nt: TGTGCCAGCAGTTACGCCGGGCTCAACACTGAAGCTTTCTTT
CDR3aa: CASSYAGLNTEAFF

abundance: .
v_gene: TRBV7-9
d_gene: .
j_gene: TRBJ2-1
CDR3nt: TGTGCCAGCAGCTTAGCGGACACCGGAGGCGATGAGCAGTTCTTC
CDR3aa: CASSLADTGGDEQFF

abundance: .
v_gene: TRBV28
d_gene: .
j_gene: TRBJ2-5
CDR3nt: TGTGCCAGCAGTTTGAAACGGTACCAAGAGACCCAGTACTTC
CDR3aa: CASSLKRYQETQYF

abundance: few
v_gene: TRBV4-1
d_gene: .
j_gene: TRBJ2-2
CDR3nt: TGCGCCAGCAGCTCGCTCCCCGGGGAGCTGTTTTTT
CDR3aa: CASSSLPGELFF

abundance: many
v_gene: TRBV19
d_gene: TRBD2
j_gene: TRBJ2-2
CDR3nt: TGTGCCAGTAGTGTACCCGGGACTAGCGGGGGGTACACCGGGGAGCTGTTTTTT
CDR3aa: CASSVPGTSGGYTGELFF